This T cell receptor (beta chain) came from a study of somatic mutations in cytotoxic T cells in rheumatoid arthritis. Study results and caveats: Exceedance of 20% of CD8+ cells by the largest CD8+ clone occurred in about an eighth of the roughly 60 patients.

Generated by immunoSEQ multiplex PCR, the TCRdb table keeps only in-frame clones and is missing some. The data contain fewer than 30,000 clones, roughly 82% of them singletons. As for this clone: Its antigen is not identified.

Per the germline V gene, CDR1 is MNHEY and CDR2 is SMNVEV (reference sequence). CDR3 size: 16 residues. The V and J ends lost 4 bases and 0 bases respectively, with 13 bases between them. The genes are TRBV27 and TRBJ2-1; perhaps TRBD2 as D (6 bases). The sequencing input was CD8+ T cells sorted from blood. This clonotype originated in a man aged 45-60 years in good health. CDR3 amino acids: CASSSPTSSSYNEQFF. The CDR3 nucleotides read TGTGCCAGCAGTTCCCCGACTAGTAGCTCCTACAATGAGCAGTTCTTC.